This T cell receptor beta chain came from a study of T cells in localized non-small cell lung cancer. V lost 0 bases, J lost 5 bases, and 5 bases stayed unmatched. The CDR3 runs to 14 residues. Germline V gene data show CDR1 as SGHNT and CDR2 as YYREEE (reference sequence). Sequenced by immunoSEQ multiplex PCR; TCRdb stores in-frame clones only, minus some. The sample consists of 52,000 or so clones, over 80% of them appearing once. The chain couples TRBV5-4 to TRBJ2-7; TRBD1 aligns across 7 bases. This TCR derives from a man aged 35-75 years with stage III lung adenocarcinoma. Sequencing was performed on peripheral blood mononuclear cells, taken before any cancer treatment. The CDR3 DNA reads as TGTGCCAGCAGCTTGGACTTGACAGGGAACGAGCAGTACTTC. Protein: CASSLDLTGNEQYF.